A selection of T cell receptor beta chains follows, all from one sample in a study of blood T cell repertoires in COVID-19. The protocol was immunoSEQ multiplex PCR, while the TCRdb copy is restricted to in-frame clones and leaves out a portion. This table has 300,000 or so clones, around 87% appearing once. Sequencing was carried out using peripheral blood. The receptors were gathered from a man over 45 with active or convalescent COVID-19. Both conserved end residues are part of each CDR3. Each record gives: clone size, D gene, V gene, J gene, CDR3 protein, CDR3 DNA. The D gene is left open where the match is weak. Size values are once, few and many counts, or a class for expanded clones, and some rows have none.

size: -
D: -
V: TRBV6-4
J: TRBJ1-2
CDR3: CASRPDRNNYGYTF
DNA: TGTGCCAGCAGGCCCGACAGGAACAACTATGGCTACACCTTC

size: -
D: -
V: TRBV30
J: TRBJ1-1
CDR3: CAWTGKNTEAFF
DNA: TGTGCCTGGACAGGGAAGAACACTGAAGCTTTCTTT

size: -
D: TRBD2
V: TRBV27
J: TRBJ2-3
CDR3: CASSKTSGRGDTQYF
DNA: TGTGCCAGCAGCAAGACTAGCGGGAGAGGAGATACGCAGTATTTT

size: once
D: -
V: TRBV2
J: TRBJ2-7
CDR3: CASKERGTSGPYEQYF
DNA: TGTGCCAGCAAGGAACGGGGGACCTCCGGACCCTACGAGCAGTACTTC

size: -
D: TRBD1
V: TRBV7-2
J: TRBJ1-4
CDR3: CASSWRTGGGEKLFF
DNA: TGTGCCAGCAGCTGGAGGACAGGGGGCGGTGAAAAACTGTTTTTT

size: -
D: -
V: TRBV5-1
J: TRBJ1-1
CDR3: CASSLGQMNTEAFF
DNA: TGCGCCAGCAGCTTGGGACAGATGAACACTGAAGCTTTCTTT

size: -
D: -
V: TRBV20-1
J: TRBJ2-3
CDR3: CSASGGGYTDTQYF
DNA: TGCAGTGCTAGTGGCGGCGGTTACACAGATACGCAGTATTTT

size: -
D: TRBD1
V: TRBV6-5
J: TRBJ1-1
CDR3: CASSRGDSEAFF
DNA: TGTGCCAGCAGCCGTGGGGACAGTGAAGCTTTCTTT

size: -
D: -
V: TRBV30
J: TRBJ1-5
CDR3: CAWSGGRGYQPQHF
DNA: TGTGCCTGGAGTGGAGGTAGGGGGTATCAGCCCCAGCATTTT

size: -
D: -
V: TRBV3-1/TRBV3-2
J: TRBJ1-1
CDR3: CAAGGNTEAFF
DNA: TGTGCCGCGGGGGGGAACACTGAAGCTTTCTTT

size: -
D: TRBD1
V: TRBV5-6
J: TRBJ1-3
CDR3: CASSLGGQGTGNTIYF
DNA: TGTGCCAGCAGCTTGGGGGGACAGGGAACGGGAAACACCATATATTTT

size: -
D: -
V: TRBV24-1
J: TRBJ2-3
CDR3: CATSDFWELDTQYF
DNA: TGTGCCACCAGTGATTTTTGGGAGCTAGATACGCAGTATTTT

size: -
D: -
V: TRBV2
J: TRBJ1-3
CDR3: CASSEFPSSSGNTIYF
DNA: TGTGCCAGCAGTGAATTTCCGTCGAGCTCTGGAAACACCATATATTTT

size: -
D: -
V: TRBV7-2
J: TRBJ2-2
CDR3: CASSLGWAGTAGELFF
DNA: TGTGCCAGCAGCTTAGGGTGGGCAGGTACCGCCGGGGAGCTGTTTTTT

size: once
D: -
V: TRBV2
J: TRBJ1-5
CDR3: CASTLVWQANQPQHF
DNA: TGTGCCAGCACCTTGGTCTGGCAGGCAAATCAGCCCCAGCATTTT

size: -
D: TRBD1
V: TRBV5-1
J: TRBJ2-1
CDR3: CASSQTGYAYNEQFF
DNA: TGCGCCAGCAGTCAGACAGGGTACGCCTACAATGAGCAGTTCTTC

size: -
D: -
V: TRBV6-6
J: TRBJ1-1
CDR3: CASSFGRLNTEAFF
DNA: TGTGCCAGCAGTTTCGGCAGGTTGAACACTGAAGCTTTCTTT

size: -
D: -
V: TRBV5-4
J: TRBJ1-1
CDR3: CASSFQGLDTEAFF
DNA: TGTGCCAGCAGCTTTCAGGGGCTGGACACTGAAGCTTTCTTT

size: -
D: TRBD1
V: TRBV2
J: TRBJ1-5
CDR3: CASSGLDRGAQPQHF
DNA: TGTGCCAGCAGTGGCCTGGACAGGGGGGCTCAGCCCCAGCATTTT

size: -
D: -
V: TRBV25-1
J: TRBJ2-2
CDR3: CASSEWVSSAGELFF
DNA: TGTGCCAGCAGTGAATGGGTTAGCTCTGCCGGGGAGCTGTTTTTT

size: once
D: TRBD1
V: TRBV28
J: TRBJ1-1
CDR3: CASSFHPRTGAWMNTEAFF
DNA: TGTGCCAGCAGTTTTCATCCAAGGACAGGGGCATGGATGAACACTGAAGCTTTCTTT

size: -
D: -
V: TRBV27
J: TRBJ2-1
CDR3: CASSLGGTSYNEQFF
DNA: TGTGCCAGCAGTTTGGGCGGGACCTCCTACAATGAGCAGTTCTTC

size: -
D: -
V: TRBV29-1
J: TRBJ2-1
CDR3: CSVFRDTTYNEQFF
DNA: TGCAGTGTCTTCCGGGACACTACCTACAATGAGCAGTTCTTC

size: -
D: TRBD1
V: TRBV7-3
J: TRBJ1-6
CDR3: CASSPGTGYNSPLHF
DNA: TGTGCCAGCAGCCCCGGGACAGGGTACAATTCACCCCTCCACTTT

size: -
D: -
V: TRBV5-4
J: TRBJ1-6
CDR3: CASSSGSNSPLHF
DNA: TGTGCCAGCAGCTCAGGGTCTAATTCACCCCTCCACTTT

size: -
D: -
V: TRBV9
J: TRBJ1-4
CDR3: CASSPRAGQEKLFF
DNA: TGTGCCAGCAGCCCAAGGGCAGGGCAGGAAAAACTGTTTTTT

size: -
D: -
V: TRBV9
J: TRBJ1-1
CDR3: CASSVPPGGAAEAFF
DNA: TGTGCCAGCAGCGTACCACCTGGGGGGGCGGCTGAAGCTTTCTTT

size: -
D: TRBD2
V: TRBV7-8
J: TRBJ2-5
CDR3: CASRAREGQETQYF
DNA: TGTGCCAGTCGAGCCCGGGAGGGCCAAGAGACCCAGTACTTC

size: few
D: TRBD2
V: TRBV6-6
J: TRBJ2-1
CDR3: CASSRRSLAGGPGEQFF
DNA: TGTGCCAGCAGTCGAAGAAGCTTAGCGGGGGGGCCCGGTGAGCAGTTCTTC

size: -
D: TRBD2
V: TRBV9
J: TRBJ2-3
CDR3: CASSVGTREGDTQYF
DNA: TGTGCCAGCAGCGTCGGGACTAGGGAAGGAGATACGCAGTATTTT

size: -
D: TRBD1
V: TRBV9
J: TRBJ2-2
CDR3: CASRSRTGQSAGELFF
DNA: TGTGCCAGCAGGTCAAGGACAGGGCAAAGCGCCGGGGAGCTGTTTTTT

size: -
D: -
V: TRBV7-8
J: TRBJ2-2
CDR3: CASSFGQSNTGELFF
DNA: TGTGCCAGCAGCTTCGGACAGTCGAACACCGGGGAGCTGTTTTTT